This T cell receptor beta chain was found in a study of T cell repertoires in cytomegalovirus infection. Trimming took 5 bases from V and 0 from J, leaving 14 bases between them. The germline CDR1 and CDR2 sequences are DFQATT and SNEGSKA (reference sequence). The CDR3 extends over 15 amino acids. As for this clonotype: Its antigen is not identified.

TCRdb redid the calling of the reads with MiXCR, one entry per CDR3 protein. The data hold about a million distinct CDR3 sequences, with about a third observed a single time. The sequence derives from a human donor in good health (CMV status not recorded). Some clones in this sample may be carry-over from other donors' samples. The V and J genes are TRBV20-1 and TRBJ1-5; possible D gene TRBD1, 6 bases. This specimen was cultured CD8+ T cells from PBMCs, taken from culture after CMV antigen stimulation. CDR3 residues: CSASTRGNSNQPQHF. DNA of the CDR3: TGCAGTGCTTCTACCAGGGGTAATAGCAATCAGCCCCAGCATTTT.